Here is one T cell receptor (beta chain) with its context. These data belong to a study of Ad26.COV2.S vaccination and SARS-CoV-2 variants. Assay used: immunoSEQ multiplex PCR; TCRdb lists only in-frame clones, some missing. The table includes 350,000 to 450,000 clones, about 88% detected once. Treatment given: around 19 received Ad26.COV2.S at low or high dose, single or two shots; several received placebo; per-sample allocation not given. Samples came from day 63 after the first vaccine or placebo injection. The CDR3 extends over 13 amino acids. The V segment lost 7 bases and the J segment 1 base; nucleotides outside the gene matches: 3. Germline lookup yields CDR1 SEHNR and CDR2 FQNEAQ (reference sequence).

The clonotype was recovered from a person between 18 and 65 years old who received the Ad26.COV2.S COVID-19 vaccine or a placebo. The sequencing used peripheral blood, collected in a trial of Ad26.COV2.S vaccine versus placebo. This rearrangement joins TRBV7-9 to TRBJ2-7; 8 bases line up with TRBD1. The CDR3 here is CASKGQASYEQYF. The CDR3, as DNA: TGTGCCAGCAAGGGACAGGCGTCCTACGAGCAGTACTTC.